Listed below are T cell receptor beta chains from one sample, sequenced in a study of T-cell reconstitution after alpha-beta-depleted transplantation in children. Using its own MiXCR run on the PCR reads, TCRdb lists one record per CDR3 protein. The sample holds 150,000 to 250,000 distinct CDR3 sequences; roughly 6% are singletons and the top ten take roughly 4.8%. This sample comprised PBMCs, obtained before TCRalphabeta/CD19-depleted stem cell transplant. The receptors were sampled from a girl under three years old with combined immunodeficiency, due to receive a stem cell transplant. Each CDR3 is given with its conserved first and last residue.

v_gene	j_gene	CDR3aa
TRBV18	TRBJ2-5	CASSPEGPLEETQYF
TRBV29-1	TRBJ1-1	CSASDTLLGNTEAFF
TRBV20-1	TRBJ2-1	CSARGLAGALDEQFF
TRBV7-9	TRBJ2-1	CASVWGNNEQFF
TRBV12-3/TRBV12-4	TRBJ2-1	CASSPIGLAGGPRGNEQFF
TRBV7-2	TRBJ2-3	CASTSGGYTDTQYF
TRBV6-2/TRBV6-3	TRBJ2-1	CASSYSELPSYNEQFF
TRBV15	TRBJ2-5	CATSRDVSRETQYF
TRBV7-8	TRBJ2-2	CASSLERRTFTDTGELFF
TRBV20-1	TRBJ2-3	CSAKGVPGLAGADTQYF
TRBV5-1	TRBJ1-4	CASSFQANEKLFF
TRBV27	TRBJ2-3	CASSLSMLGLRTPDTQYF
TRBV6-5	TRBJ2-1	CASSYSRTSYNEQFF
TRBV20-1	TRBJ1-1	CSAETPWRDTEAFF
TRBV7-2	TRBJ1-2	CASSDPPVSYGYTF
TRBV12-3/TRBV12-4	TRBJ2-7	CASSLGQFHYEQYF
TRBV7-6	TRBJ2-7	CASSSRAYEQYF
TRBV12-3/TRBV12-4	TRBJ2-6	CARGTGGSGANVLTF
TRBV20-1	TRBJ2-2	CSARTSPTGELFF
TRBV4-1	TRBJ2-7	CASSPPGAGISYEQYF
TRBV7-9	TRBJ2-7	CASSPPGGTGAYEQYF
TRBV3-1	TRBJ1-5	CACCFGPGQTYSNQPQHF
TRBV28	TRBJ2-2	CASSSQWGSREFANTGELFF
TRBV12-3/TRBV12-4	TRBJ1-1	CASSLVGGMNTEAFF
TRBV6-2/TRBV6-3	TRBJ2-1	CASSYPNEQFF